Below, 30 T cell receptor beta chains from the same sample are listed, as sequenced in a study of control samples from healthy donors and cancer patients. The assay was immunoSEQ multiplex PCR, and TCRdb's table has in-frame clones only and misses some. The sample has fewer than 500,000 clones, about nine tenths seen once; the top ten hold around 6.4%. The sequencing sample was made of PBMCs. These receptors were obtained from a man between 35 and 55 years old with head and neck cancer.

The CDR3 here is CASSLLAGSRNEQYF. CDR3 DNA: TGTGCCAGCAGTTTATTGGCGGGGAGCCGAAACGAGCAGTACTTC. V usage is TRBV28 and J usage is TRBJ2-7; perhaps TRBD2 as D (6 bases). V shed 1 base and J shed 5 bases, with 15 bases lying between them. The CDR3 is made up of 15 amino acids. Germline CDR1 MDHEN, CDR2 SYDVKM.

The table lists this clone with a count of one. The chain employs TRBV9 and TRBJ2-7; D may be TRBD1 (5 bases). From germline, CDR1 is SGDLS and CDR2 YYNGEE. Between the trimmed V and J ends, which lost 0 bases and 6 bases, there was a span of 13 bases. This CDR3 has 14 amino acids. CDR3 nucleotide sequence: TGTGCCAGCAGCGTAGGTGGCAGGGCGTCCGAGCAGTACTTC. Amino acid sequence: CASSVGGRASEQYF.

This chain links TRBV4-1 with TRBJ1-6; possible D gene TRBD1, 6 bases. Trimming took 7 bases from V and 2 from J, leaving 15 bases between them. The CDR3 is 16 residues long. Germline V gene data show CDR1 as MGHRA and CDR2 as YSYEKL. CDR3 in amino acids: CASNPDRATYNSPLHF. CDR3 sequence (DNA): TGCGCCAGCAACCCGGACAGAGCGACCTATAATTCACCCCTCCACTTT.

This sequence joins TRBV13 and TRBJ2-7; D is unresolved. The CDR3 extends over 19 amino acids. Germline V lookup: CDR1 PRHDT, CDR2 FYEKMQ (reference sequence). Trimming took off 0 bases at V and 0 bases at J, with 21 bases between the two ends. The CDR3 DNA is TGTGCCAGCAGCTTAGGCGGTTATCCTGGGCCGAAGACCTCCTACGAGCAGTACTTC. Encoded protein: CASSLGGYPGPKTSYEQYF.

V is TRBV7-3 and J is TRBJ2-3; no reliable D call. Germline V gives CDR1 SGHTA, CDR2 FQGTGA. This CDR3 comprises 15 residues. Between the trimmed V and J ends, which lost 5 bases and 0 bases, there was a span of 12 bases. The CDR3 DNA reads as TGTGCCAGCAGCCTAATGAGTACTAGCACAGATACGCAGTATTTT. This codes for CASSLMSTSTDTQYF.

The chain carries TRBV11-2 and TRBJ2-5, with D unresolved. The germline CDR1 and CDR2 sequences are SGHAT and FQNNGV. The V gene lost 5 bases and the J gene lost 2 bases, with 12 bases spanning the gap. The CDR3 covers 14 residues. CDR3 coding DNA: TGTGCCAGCAGCCCAGAGTGGCTGCAAGAGACCCAGTACTTC. Protein product: CASSPEWLQETQYF. Variable domain in full (rest from reference TRBV11-2 and TRBJ2-5): EAGVAQSPRYKIIEKRQSVAFWCNPISGHATLYWYQQILGQGPKLLIQFQNNGVVDDSQLPKDRFSAERLKGVDSTLKIQPAKLEDSAVYLCASSPEWLQETQYFGPGTRLLVL.

The chain has TRBV7-6 and TRBJ2-6; tentative D call: TRBD2 (6 bases). The CDR3 runs 16 residues. The V end lost 4 bases, the J end lost 2 bases, and 12 bases lay between the germline ends. Germline CDR1 is SGHVS and CDR2 is FNYEAQ. The CDR3 coding sequence is TGTGCCAGCAGCTCTCTCGGGGAGGCTGGGGCCAACGTCCTGACTTTC. Amino acid sequence: CASSSLGEAGANVLTF.

The chain links TRBV11-2 to TRBJ2-3; tentative D call: TRBD2 (6 bases). Per germline, CDR1 SGHAT and CDR2 FQNNGV. The CDR3 loop spans 15 amino acids. V was cut by 1 base and J by 0 bases, with 8 bases left in between. DNA of the CDR3: TGTGCCAGCAGCTTAGTTGCGGGAAGCACAGATACGCAGTATTTT. Its translation: CASSLVAGSTDTQYF.

The genes are TRBV6-5 and TRBJ2-7, with D possibly being TRBD2 (6 bases). The ends were cut back, 4 bases at V and 3 bases at J, with 16 bases in the middle. The CDR3 extends over 15 amino acids. Germline V gene lookup returns CDR1 MNHEY and CDR2 SVGAGI. DNA for the CDR3: TGTGCCAGCAGTTTCCTTCAAGCGGAGGGCTACGAGCAGTACTTC. It codes for CASSFLQAEGYEQYF.

The chain combines TRBV6-2 or TRBV6-3 with TRBJ2-3; D call uncertain. CDR1 and CDR2 from the germline V gene are MNHEY and SVGEGT. The CDR3 spans 15 residues. The V end lost 4 bases, the J end lost 3 bases, and 14 bases lay between the germline ends. CDR3 residues: CASSSGQVGTDTQYF. CDR3 DNA sequence: TGTGCCAGCAGTTCCGGGCAGGTAGGAACAGATACGCAGTATTTT.

The chain uses TRBV18 and TRBJ2-1, with a weak D call TRBD2 (6 bases). Trimming took 0 bases from V and 6 from J, leaving 9 bases between them. Germline CDR1 and CDR2: KGHSH and LQKENI. This CDR3 is built from 14 residues. The CDR3 sequence is CASSPPSGVNEQFF. CDR3 coding DNA: TGTGCCAGCTCACCACCCTCGGGAGTCAATGAGCAGTTCTTC.

The chain is built from TRBV7-3 and TRBJ2-7, with 8 positions matching TRBD2. The V and J ends lost 3 bases and 4 bases, in that order; junction bases with no gene match: 8. Germline V CDR1 and CDR2: SGHTA, FQGTGA. This CDR3 is 15 amino acids long. CDR3 sequence: CASSFGGASSYEQYF. CDR3 nucleotide sequence: TGTGCCAGCAGCTTCGGGGGGGCAAGCTCGTACGAGCAGTACTTC.

This chain connects TRBV15 to TRBJ2-7; D ambiguous. The CDR3 contains 13 residues. Germline V CDR1 and CDR2: LNHNV, YYDKDF (reference sequence). V was cut by 0 bases and J by 4 bases, with 7 bases left in between. The CDR3 region is CATSRERQYEQYF. Here the CDR3 DNA reads TGTGCCACCAGCAGAGAGCGTCAGTACGAGCAGTACTTC.

This clone was counted a single time. This chain connects TRBV28 to TRBJ2-7; 13 bases match TRBD2. Unmatched junction bases numbered 3, after V lost 6 bases and J lost 4 bases. The V gene's germline CDR1 is MDHEN and CDR2 SYDVKM. The CDR3 loop spans 14 amino acids. The CDR3 DNA sequence: TGTGCCAGCAGGCGGACTAGCGGGAGATACGAGCAGTACTTC. Protein product: CASRRTSGRYEQYF.

The CDR3: CASRRDRSNYGYTF. CDR3 sequence (DNA): TGTGCCAGCAGACGGGACAGATCTAACTATGGCTACACCTTC. The chain employs TRBV21-1 and TRBJ1-2; the DNA was not compared with TRBD1, the D call given in the table. TRBV21-1 is tagged as a pseudogene. The CDR3 is 14 residues long.

The count of this clone is one. The chain employs TRBV7-3 and TRBJ2-5, with 11 bases fitting TRBD2. Germline V gives CDR1 SGHTA, CDR2 FQGTGA. Losses at the gene ends were 5 bases for V and 4 bases for J; bases not matched to a gene: 15. CDR3 length equals 18 residues. The CDR3 region has the DNA TGTGCCAGCAGCCAAGGGCTAGCGGGGGGACGCCGATTAGAGACCCAGTACTTC. Translated, it gives CASSQGLAGGRRLETQYF.

The sample holds one count of this clone. The chain employs TRBV7-6 and TRBJ1-4; D not certain. V was clipped by 1 base and J by 2 bases, with 11 bases between them. This CDR3 comprises 16 residues. Germline CDR1 and CDR2: SGHVS and FNYEAQ. CDR3 bases: TGTGCCAGCAGCTTAGAGTTCAGGACCACTAATGAAAAACTGTTTTTT. Translating it yields CASSLEFRTTNEKLFF.

The chain recombines TRBV28 with TRBJ2-1, with TRBD2 identical over 8 bases. The germline gives CDR1 MDHEN, CDR2 SYDVKM. The CDR3 length is 15 residues. The V and J ends lost 6 bases and 5 bases, in that order; junction bases with no gene match: 9. CDR3 DNA: TGTGCCAGCAGCACACCCGGGACTAGGGACAATGAGCAGTTCTTC. Translated: CASSTPGTRDNEQFF.

The count of this clone is one. The junction differs from germline at one of its ends, possibly a read error. The chain links TRBV7-3 to TRBJ2-7, with 7 bases aligning to TRBD1. The CDR3 has 14 amino acids. Germline V gene lookup returns CDR1 SGHTA and CDR2 FQGTGA. The CDR3 loop is CASSEGTVSSEQYF. CDR3 nucleotides: TGTGCCAGCAGTGAGGGGACAGTCTCCTCCGAGCAGTACTTC.

This clone appeared once. V is TRBV11-2 and J is TRBJ2-2; no reliable D call. The germline V gene has CDR1 SGHAT and CDR2 FQNNGV. The CDR3 is made up of 15 amino acids. The V end was cut by 1 base, the J end by 3 bases, with 9 bases between. CDR3 sequence reads: CASSLGGPHTGELFF. The CDR3 DNA sequence: TGTGCCAGCAGCTTAGGAGGTCCCCACACCGGGGAGCTGTTTTTT.

Details on this clone: This sample also contains other DNA sequences that code for the same CDR3. This chain joins TRBV5-6 and TRBJ2-1; D might be TRBD1 or TRBD2, each matching 6 bases. The germline gives CDR1 SGHDT, CDR2 YYEEEE. The CDR3 is 13 amino acids. V was pared by 4 bases and J by 9 bases, with 14 bases between. CDR3 amino acids: CASSREGGREQFF. Written as DNA, the CDR3 is TGTGCCAGCAGCCGGGAAGGGGGGCGTGAGCAGTTCTTC.

The chain couples TRBV7-3 to TRBJ1-1; D unresolved. CDR1 SGHTA and CDR2 FQGTGA come from the germline V gene. Trimming took 1 base from V and 1 from J, leaving 16 bases between them. This CDR3 region has 17 residues. The CDR3 DNA reads as TGTGCCAGCAGCTTAAGGGCGGGCTTTCCTTCGAACACTGAAGCTTTCTTT. Encoded protein: CASSLRAGFPSNTEAFF.

V is TRBV28 and J is TRBJ2-7, with 11 positions matching TRBD1. J lost 3 bases, V lost 5 bases, and 9 bases had no gene match. CDR3 length equals 16 residues. From germline, CDR1 is MDHEN and CDR2 SYDVKM. The CDR3 is CASSAIGQGALYEQYF. The CDR3 bases are TGTGCCAGCAGTGCAATCGGACAGGGGGCGCTCTACGAGCAGTACTTC.

The chain combines TRBV29-1 with TRBJ2-1, with 12 bases lining up with TRBD2. Germline lookup yields CDR1 SQVTM and CDR2 ANQGSEA. CDR3 length equals 16 residues. Germline trimming cut 7 bases from V and 0 bases from J; bases unmatched to any gene: 7. The CDR3 DNA reads as TGCAGCGCCTCCGGACTAGCGGGGCTCTCCTACAATGAGCAGTTCTTC. Translation gives CSASGLAGLSYNEQFF.

The genes are TRBV28 and TRBJ1-5; 9 nucleotides line up with TRBD1. Germline trimming cut 7 bases from V and 0 bases from J; bases unmatched to any gene: 10. This CDR3 comprises 17 residues. CDR1 is MDHEN and CDR2 is SYDVKM in the germline V gene. The CDR3: CASIATGGPYSNQPQHF. DNA of the CDR3: TGTGCCAGCATAGCTACAGGGGGCCCTTATAGCAATCAGCCCCAGCATTTT.

V and J are TRBV27 and TRBJ2-1, with 8 bases lining up with TRBD2. V shed 2 bases and J 6 bases; nucleotides not matched to a gene: 6. Per germline, CDR1 MNHEY and CDR2 SMNVEV (reference sequence). The CDR3 is made up of 15 amino acids. This CDR3 reads CASSLGSGGPNEQFF. The CDR3 bases are TGTGCCAGCAGTTTAGGGAGCGGGGGCCCCAATGAGCAGTTCTTC.

The V gene is TRBV5-1, the J gene TRBJ1-1, with 7 bases lining up with TRBD1. Germline V gene lookup returns CDR1 SGHRS and CDR2 YFSETQ. The CDR3 runs to 17 residues. V lost 2 bases and J lost 5; bases outside the gene matches: 15. The CDR3 bases are TGCGCCAGCAGCTTCGGGGGCCTAAGGGGGCCCGGGACTGAAGCTTTCTTT. It specifies CASSFGGLRGPGTEAFF.

On this clone: Different DNA sequences within this sample yield the same CDR3. The chain couples TRBV9 to TRBJ2-7, with D possibly being TRBD1 (6 bases). V was trimmed by 0 bases and J by 2 bases, leaving 9 bases between them. CDR1 and CDR2 (germline): SGDLS, YYNGEE. The CDR3 runs 14 residues. The CDR3 is CASSVGTDTYEQYF. The CDR3 DNA reads as TGTGCCAGCAGCGTAGGGACAGATACCTACGAGCAGTACTTC.

This clone was detected only once. Other nucleotide sequences from this sample produce the same CDR3. This chain connects TRBV9 to TRBJ1-2, with D perhaps matching TRBD1 (6 bases). This CDR3 region has 14 residues. Germline values: CDR1 SGDLS, CDR2 YYNGEE. V lost 0 bases and J 4 bases, leaving 10 bases between the germline ends. The CDR3 DNA reads TGTGCCAGCAGCGTAGATACAGGGAGCTATGGCTACACCTTC. It translates to CASSVDTGSYGYTF.

The genes are TRBV24-1 and TRBJ1-2; D might be TRBD1 (5 bases). From germline, CDR1 is KGHDR and CDR2 SFDVKD. V was cut by 4 bases and J by 4 bases, with 6 bases left in between. This CDR3 region has 12 residues. CDR3 coding DNA: TGTGCCACCAGTGAGGGGCCCTATGGCTACACCTTC. Translated, it gives CATSEGPYGYTF.